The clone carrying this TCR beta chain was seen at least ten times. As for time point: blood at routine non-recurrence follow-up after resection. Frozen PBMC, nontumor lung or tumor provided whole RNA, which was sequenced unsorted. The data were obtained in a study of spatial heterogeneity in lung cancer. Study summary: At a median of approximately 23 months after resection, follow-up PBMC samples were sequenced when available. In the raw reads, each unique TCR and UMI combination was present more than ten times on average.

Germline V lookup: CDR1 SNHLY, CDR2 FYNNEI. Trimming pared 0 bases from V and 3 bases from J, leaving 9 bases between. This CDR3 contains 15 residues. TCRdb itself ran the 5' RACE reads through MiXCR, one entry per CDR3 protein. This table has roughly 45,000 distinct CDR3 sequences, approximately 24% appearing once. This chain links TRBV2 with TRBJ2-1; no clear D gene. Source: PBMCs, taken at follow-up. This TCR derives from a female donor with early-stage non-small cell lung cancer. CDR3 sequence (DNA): TGTGCCAGCAGTGAAGCGGGTCTGAGCTACAATGAGCAGTTCTTC. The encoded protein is CASSEAGLSYNEQFF.